A single sample gave rise to the 15 T cell receptor beta chains below, sequenced in a study of cytomegalovirus exposure and HLA in healthy donors. Amplification used 60 Vbeta primers and 13 Jbeta primers. The repertoire was sequenced with immunoSEQ multiplex PCR; TCRdb's copy has only in-frame clones and lacks some. Of 130,000 or so clones listed, roughly 77% are singletons. The specimen sequenced was PBMCs. The receptors here all came from a man in his forties in good health and CMV-seronegative.

The chain has TRBV6-1 and TRBJ1-6, with 7 bases matching TRBD1. V trimming: 0 bases; J trimming: 7 bases; junction bases outside the gene matches: 9. This CDR3 has 17 amino acids. CDR1 and CDR2 (germline): MNHNS, SASEGT. DNA for the CDR3: TGTGCCAGCAGTGAAGCGACAGGGCCCGCTCCGAATTCACCCCTCCACTTT. As protein: CASSEATGPAPNSPLHF.

A note on this clone: This CDR3 is also generated by other DNA sequences in the sample. The rearrangement joins TRBV7-6 to TRBJ1-1, with D uncertain. V shed 1 base and J shed 1 base, with 4 bases lying between them. Per germline, CDR1 SGHVS and CDR2 FNYEAQ. The CDR3 sequence is 13 residues long. The CDR3 region has the DNA TGTGCCAGCAGCTTAGGGCAGAACACTGAAGCTTTCTTT. Translated: CASSLGQNTEAFF.

V is TRBV6-1 and J is TRBJ2-1; D uncertain. Germline V gene sequence: CDR1 MNHNS, CDR2 SASEGT. Trimming removed 5 bases from V and 12 bases from J, with 8 bases in between. The CDR3 contains 10 residues. Written as DNA, the CDR3 is TGTGCCAGCAGTCTAGGCGGGCAGTTCTTC. Translated: CASSLGGQFF.

The chain uses TRBV9 and TRBJ2-2; 7 nucleotides agree with TRBD2. Looked up from germline, CDR1 is SGDLS and CDR2 is YYNGEE. This CDR3 has 14 amino acids. V lost 6 bases to trimming and J lost 9 bases; unmatched junction nucleotides: 11. CDR3 protein: CASTGEGRDRELFF. The CDR3 DNA follows: TGTGCCAGCACCGGAGAGGGGAGGGACCGGGAGCTGTTTTTT. The whole variable domain, remainder taken from reference TRBV9 and TRBJ2-2, is DSGVTQTPKHLITATGQRVTLRCSPRSGDLSVYWYQQSLDQGLQFLIQYYNGEERAKGNILERFSAQQFPDLHSELNLSSLELGDSALYFCASTGEGRDRELFFGEGSRLTVL.

The chain joins TRBV6-5 to TRBJ2-3; a possible D gene is TRBD2 (5 bases). This CDR3 is 14 amino acids long. With 6 bases removed from V and 2 bases from J, the gap between germline ends came to 12 bases. Germline V CDR1 and CDR2: MNHEY, SVGAGI. The CDR3 nucleotides read TGTGCCAGCAGCCAAGTAGGACTCACAGATACGCAGTATTTT. Translated, it gives CASSQVGLTDTQYF.

As DNA, the CDR3 is TGTGCCAGTAGGGCCTCCAGCACAGATACGCAGTATTTT. Encoded protein: CASRASSTDTQYF. The chain employs TRBV19 and TRBJ2-3; no clear D. V was clipped by 6 bases and J by 0 bases, with 7 bases between them. The germline V gene encodes CDR1 LNHDA and CDR2 SQIVND (reference sequence). The CDR3 contains 13 residues. Complete variable domain (other parts from reference TRBV19 and TRBJ2-3): DGGITQSPKYLFRKEGQNVTLSCEQNLNHDAMYWYRQDPGQGLRLIYYSQIVNDFQKGDIAEGYSVSREKKESFPLTVTSAQKNPTAFYLCASRASSTDTQYFGPGTRLTVL.

This chain uses TRBV7-6 with TRBJ2-2, with 12 bases aligning to TRBD2. Trimming took 5 bases from V and 12 from J; bases not matched to a gene: 16. There are 17 residues in the CDR3. Germline loops: CDR1 SGHVS, CDR2 FNYEAQ. CDR3 nucleotides: TGTGCCAGCAGCCCTCAGAGACTAGCGGGAGCCGGGGGGCAGCTGTTTTTT. Translating it yields CASSPQRLAGAGGQLFF.

The chain uses TRBV6-6 and TRBJ1-1; weak D call: TRBD1 (5 bases). CDR3 size: 12 residues. Germline CDR1 is MNHNY and CDR2 is SVGAGI (reference sequence). V shed 6 bases and J shed 5 bases, with 10 bases lying between them. CDR3 nucleotide sequence: TGTGCCAGCAGCCTAAGGGGAACTGAAGCTTTCTTT. It yields the protein CASSLRGTEAFF.

The gene calls are TRBV6-1 and TRBJ1-5; D is possibly TRBD1 (5 bases). From germline, CDR1 is MNHNS and CDR2 SASEGT. Trimming cost V 1 base and J 7 bases, with 11 bases left between them. The CDR3 has 14 amino acids. CDR3 bases: TGTGCCAGCAGTGAAGGGGGCGCGGGACAGCCCCAGCATTTT. It specifies CASSEGGAGQPQHF.

This clone appeared a single time. The chain is built from TRBV6-5 and TRBJ2-7; 7 bases line up with TRBD2. CDR1 and CDR2 from the germline V gene are MNHEY and SVGAGI. V was clipped by 0 bases and J by 6 bases; unmatched bases: 5. The CDR3 totals 14 residues. The CDR3 bases are TGTGCCAGCAGTTACTCGAGTGGGAGGGGCGAGCAGTACTTC. The encoded protein is CASSYSSGRGEQYF.

J is TRBJ2-1 and V is TRBV19; TRBD2 might be the D (5 bases). The length of the CDR3 is 13 residues. CDR1 is LNHDA and CDR2 is SQIVND in the germline V gene (reference sequence). The V end was cut by 6 bases, the J end by 10 bases, with 16 bases between. The CDR3 sequence is CASSPLALREQFF. CDR3 DNA sequence: TGTGCCAGTAGCCCCCTAGCCCTACGGGAGCAGTTCTTC. The whole variable domain, remainder taken from reference TRBV19 and TRBJ2-1, is DGGITQSPKYLFRKEGQNVTLSCEQNLNHDAMYWYRQDPGQGLRLIYYSQIVNDFQKGDIAEGYSVSREKKESFPLTVTSAQKNPTAFYLCASSPLALREQFFGPGTRLTVL.

V and J are TRBV30 and TRBJ1-1, with D hard to call. In germline, CDR1 is GTSNPN, CDR2 SVGIG (reference sequence). CDR3 length: 15 amino acids. V lost 1 base, J lost 4 bases, and 16 bases lay in between. The CDR3 sequence: CAWSAGVVAGTEAFF. In nucleotides, the CDR3 is TGTGCCTGGAGTGCCGGGGTGGTGGCAGGCACTGAAGCTTTCTTT. The full variable domain, with the rest looked up from reference TRBV30 and TRBJ1-1, is SQTIHQWPATLVQPVGSPLSLECTVEGTSNPNLYWYRQAAGRGLQLLFYSVGIGQISSEVPQNLSASRPQDRQFILSSKKLLLSDSGFYLCAWSAGVVAGTEAFFGQGTRLTVV.

This rearrangement joins TRBV19 to TRBJ1-6; D remains unclear. The CDR3 loop spans 13 amino acids. The germline CDR1 and CDR2 sequences are LNHDA and SQIVND (reference sequence). Trimming took off 2 bases at V and 7 bases at J, with 6 bases between the two ends. CDR3 DNA: TGTGCCAGTAGTATACCGCAGAATTCACCCCTCCACTTT. It is translated as CASSIPQNSPLHF.

The CDR3 DNA sequence: TGCAGCGTTGTTGGGACAGGGGGCCGGGAGCAGTACTTC. It translates to CSVVGTGGREQYF. This chain links TRBV29-1 with TRBJ2-7, with 12 bases identical to TRBD1. CDR3 length equals 13 residues. J gave up 7 bases and V 4 bases, and 5 bases lay outside the gene matches. The germline gives CDR1 SQVTM, CDR2 ANQGSEA.

The chain joins TRBV6-5 to TRBJ2-4, with 7 bases that match TRBD1. The CDR3 runs 12 residues. V shed 10 bases and J 4 bases; nucleotides not matched to a gene: 4. In germline, CDR1 is MNHEY, CDR2 SVGAGI. The CDR3 DNA reads TGTGCCACCACGGACAGGAAAAACATTCAGTACTTC. Translating it yields CATTDRKNIQYF.